A few counts support the clone carrying this T cell receptor (beta chain). The data were obtained in a study of blood T cell repertoires in COVID-19. Whole-study context: Donors in the United States, Italy and Spain gave samples during acute or convalescent COVID-19. T cells, B-cell-depleted T cells, or PBMCs provided the cDNA or gDNA that served as material.

The ends were cut back, 3 bases at V and 3 bases at J, with 8 bases in the middle. The CDR3 runs 13 residues. Germline V gene sequence: CDR1 LNHDA, CDR2 SQIVND (reference sequence). Per the authors' pipeline: Amplification of reference gene primers provided the estimated nucleated cell counts. Sequencing used immunoSEQ multiplex PCR; TCRdb keeps in-frame clones, though not all of them. That table is the source of V, J and clone size, and D and trimming were worked out from the DNA. The repertoire holds 270,000 or so clones, with under 90% as singletons. This rearrangement joins TRBV19 to TRBJ1-2, with D tentatively TRBD1 (5 bases). Sequencing was done on a sample of peripheral blood. This TCR came from a woman aged 45 to 65 who had recovered from COVID-19. The CDR3 sequence: CASSIQGDYGYTF. The CDR3 DNA reads TGTGCCAGTAGTATCCAGGGCGACTATGGCTACACCTTC.